Below, 3 T cell receptor beta chains from the same sample are listed, as sequenced in a study of shared clonotypes between healthy human individuals. This table comes from immunoSEQ multiplex PCR, and its TCRdb copy is limited to in-frame clones, with some not included. The top ten hold roughly 1.2% of the sample, which has about 1.5 million clones, more than 95% seen once. The sample taken for sequencing was naive CD4+ T cells sorted from blood. Subset defined: CD45RA+ positively selected. These receptors came from a man aged 25 to 40 in good health.

CDR3 nucleotides: TGTGCCGCCCGGGGCGCTAACTATGGCTACACCTTC. It yields the protein CAARGANYGYTF. This chain joins TRBV5-4 and TRBJ1-2; D perhaps matches TRBD1 (5 bases). The CDR3 consists of 12 residues. Germline V gene data show CDR1 as SGHNT and CDR2 as YYREEE (reference sequence). Trimming cost V 10 bases and J 0 bases, with 10 bases left between them.

V usage is TRBV5-1 and J usage is TRBJ2-7, with 8 bases that match TRBD1. V was clipped by 4 bases and J by 2 bases; unmatched bases: 8. Germline V CDR1 and CDR2: SGHRS, YFSETQ. There are 15 residues in the CDR3. CDR3 nucleotides: TGCGCCAGCAGCACCGGACAGGGCCAGGCCTACGAGCAGTACTTC. Amino acids: CASSTGQGQAYEQYF.

The gene calls are TRBV7-9 and TRBJ2-7; 9 bases are shared with TRBD2. CDR1 SEHNR and CDR2 FQNEAQ come from the germline V gene (reference sequence). Trimming took 9 bases from V and 5 from J; bases not matched to a gene: 14. This CDR3 has 15 amino acids. CDR3 DNA: TGTGCCAGTTCCCGCCTTAGCGGGAGAATCGACGAGCAGTACTTC. This sequence encodes CASSRLSGRIDEQYF.